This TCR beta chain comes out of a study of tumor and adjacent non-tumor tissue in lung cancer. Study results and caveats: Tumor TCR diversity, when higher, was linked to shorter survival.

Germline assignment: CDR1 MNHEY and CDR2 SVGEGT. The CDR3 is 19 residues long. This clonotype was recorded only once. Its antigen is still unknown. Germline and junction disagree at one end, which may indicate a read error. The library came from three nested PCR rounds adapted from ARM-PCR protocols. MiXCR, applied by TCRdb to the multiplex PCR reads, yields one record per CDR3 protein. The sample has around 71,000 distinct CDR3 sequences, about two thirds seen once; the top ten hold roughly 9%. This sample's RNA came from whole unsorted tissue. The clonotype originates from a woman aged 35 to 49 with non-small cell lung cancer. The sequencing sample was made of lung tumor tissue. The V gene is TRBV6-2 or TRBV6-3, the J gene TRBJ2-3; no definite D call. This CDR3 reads CASGYSVSQPVYSTDTQYF. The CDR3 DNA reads TGTGCCAGCGGTTACTCGGTATCGCAGCCGGTCTACTCCACAGATACGCAGTATTTT.